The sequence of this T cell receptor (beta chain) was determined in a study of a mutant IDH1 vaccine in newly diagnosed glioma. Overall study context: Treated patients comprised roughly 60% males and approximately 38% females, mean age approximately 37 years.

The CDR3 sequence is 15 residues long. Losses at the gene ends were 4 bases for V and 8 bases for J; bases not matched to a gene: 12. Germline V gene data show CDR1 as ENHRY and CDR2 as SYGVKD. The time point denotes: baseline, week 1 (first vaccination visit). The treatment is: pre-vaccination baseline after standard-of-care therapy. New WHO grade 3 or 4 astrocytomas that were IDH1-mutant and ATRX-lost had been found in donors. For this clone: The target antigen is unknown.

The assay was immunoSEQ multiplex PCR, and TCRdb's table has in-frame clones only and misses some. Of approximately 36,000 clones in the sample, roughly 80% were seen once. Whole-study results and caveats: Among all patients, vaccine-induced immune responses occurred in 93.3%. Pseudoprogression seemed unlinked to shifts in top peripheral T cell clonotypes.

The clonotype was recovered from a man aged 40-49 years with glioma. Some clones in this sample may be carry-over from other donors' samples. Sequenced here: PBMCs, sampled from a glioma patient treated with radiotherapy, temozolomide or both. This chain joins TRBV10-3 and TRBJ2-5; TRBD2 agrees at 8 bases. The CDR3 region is CAISGERGPRDTQYF. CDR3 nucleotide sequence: TGTGCCATCAGTGGGGAGCGGGGGCCAAGAGATACCCAGTACTTC.